The text below deals with one TCR beta chain. This receptor's antigen is unknown. No quality values exist for individual bases; no much larger clone is one base distant. Receptor amplification or capture employed the immunoSEQ multiplex PCR assay. A mixture of 60 forward primers for TCR Vbeta segments and 13 reverse primers for TCR Jbeta segments was used in the multiplex PCR. The CDR3 region of rearranged TCR beta genes was amplified from genomic DNA by a multiplex PCR assay. The Illumina HiSeq System was used to sequence the amplified TCR beta libraries as 87-base-pair reads. Per the source publication's procedure: In a later analysis, some 80 million unique TCR beta chains were counted across the 666 repertoires, and about 10 million of these chains were shared by at least two donors. Raw reads were error-corrected and collapsed into unique sequences with a nearest-neighbor algorithm that merged closely related sequences to remove PCR and sequencing errors. CDR3 sequences were aligned to IMGT reference sequences to assign V, D and J gene segments. For a sequence to be retained, at least a six-nucleotide match to both a V gene segment and a J gene segment was required. A rearrangement was called productive if the CDR3 had no stop codons and remained in frame with V and J, and every other rearrangement was called non-productive. CDR3 was defined according to IMGT convention as the region running from the second conserved V-encoded cysteine to the conserved J-encoded phenylalanine. In an earlier analysis of 500 to 650 of the donors, sequences lacking an unambiguous match to a single V gene segment were excluded. In an earlier analysis of some 590 of the donors, a V segment was called functional when productive rearrangements were above 56.7%, and segregating when the standard deviation between donors exceeded 5%. To diagnose cytomegalovirus status from the catalog of TCR beta chain sequences, a statistical classification framework was built. A later analysis assigned V and J genes by comparing TCR nucleotide sequences with IMGT/GENE-DB human TR gene sequences. Using the TCRdist pipeline, a later analysis assigned CDR3 sequences along with most-parsimonious VDJ recombination scenarios. In a later analysis, each TCR beta chain was defined by its CDR3 amino acid sequence together with its V-gene family, and reads without a unique V-gene family were excluded. A later analysis removed over 500 highly shared, low-generation-probability nucleotide sequences to deal with suspected cross-contamination and a sequencing artifact. A later analysis calculated a clonal expansion index for each public chain from normalized within-repertoire ranks of inferred template counts. In a later analysis, generation probabilities were computed with a VDJ recombination model fitted to out-of-frame rearrangements, and the resulting probabilities were checked against IGoR. A later analysis scored TCR-TCR, TCR-HLA and TCR-CMV co-occurrence with hypergeometric tests, applying a repertoire-size bias correction to TCR pairs. False discovery rates were estimated in a later analysis by permuting HLA or CMV assignments 20 times. In a later analysis, co-occurring TCRs were grouped with DBSCAN, and TCRdist sequence similarity was added when clustering was performed within HLA-allele-positive subsets. Co-occurrence clustering excluded repertoires with fewer than 30,000 or more than 120,000 public chains, plus five with anomalous nucleotide sharing. Entries here come from immuneACCESS through TCRdb and include only in-frame sequences with V and J called. Some clones fail to appear in such tables; in the studies checked, an unresolved V gene covers under half of the shortfall, and the cause of the remainder is unknown. The V and J calls and clone size were taken over from that table, and D and trimming were inferred from the DNA. The sample table holds about 160,000 clones, of which around nine tenths were seen once. Approximately 2% of the sample comes from the top ten.

For this chain, trimming is 3 bases at the V end and 6 bases at the J end, and the number of junction bases without a gene match is 5. The CDR3 runs 14 amino acids, cysteine and phenylalanine included. Only the CDR3 part of the read is kept: 42 bases, read in frame from the first base. As encoded in the germline V gene, CDR1 is MDHEN while CDR2 is SYDVKM. The source of the sample is a study of cytomegalovirus exposure and HLA in healthy donors (dated by TCRdb to 2016 to 2017). General notes on the study: According to an earlier analysis of 587 of the donors, about 179 million T cells yielded approximately 120 million unique TCR beta sequences and 276 Gb of sequence data. Approximately 310 gigabases of sequencing data and roughly 81 million unique TCR sequences made up an early release that covered 500 to 700 HLA-typed donors. Of the roughly 420 genotyped donors, 75% to 85% were placed in the genetic ancestry cluster associated with self-reported Caucasian donors. The aim of the study was to test whether cataloging public T cell receptors could identify signatures of past pathogen exposure. The study used immunosequencing to profile the T cell repertoires of about 670 subjects and linked those repertoires to cytomegalovirus serostatus. In addition to the first cohort of 650 to 800 subjects, a separate validation cohort of 100 to 150 different subjects was used. High-throughput TCR immunosequencing, statistical association of individual TCRs with disease status, and machine learning were combined to predict cytomegalovirus infection status. A later analysis re-examined previously published TCR beta repertoires from about 700 donors and added high-resolution HLA genotyping to investigate patterns of TCR occurrence. Rather than using new phenotypic data, the later analysis identified candidate immune exposures from TCR beta sequences and from how often those sequences occurred across donors. An earlier analysis of around 580 of the donors used high-throughput TCR beta sequencing to judge whether each TCR beta V gene segment behaved as functional or pseudogenic. Alongside the repertoire data, information on donor age, sex, ethnicity and CMV serostatus was compiled. Genome-wide SNP genotypes for about 65% of the 666 donors were used in a later genetic analysis, which treated that subset as a discovery cohort. All discovery cohort repertoires had been generated using a single sequencing platform. HLA typing covered class I and class II loci at four-digit resolution. The number of donors typed differed by locus, with 629-630 for A, B, C, DRB1 and DQB1, more than 500 for DQA1, some 570 for DPA1, and around 460 for DPB1. Four or five DR-DQ haplotypes were handled as single units for association and clustering because linkage in the cohort was strong. On average, around 230,000 unique TCR beta nucleotide sequences were sequenced per donor among a few hundred genotyped donors of the cohort, with roughly 20% of those sequences being non-productive. General findings and caveats noted by the study authors: In both the original and validation cohorts, the classifier was reported to diagnose cytomegalovirus status with high specificity and sensitivity. CMV serostatus was the only immune exposure information available for the cohort. In vitro tests confirmed that a few of the cytomegalovirus-associated TCR beta chains recognize cytomegalovirus antigens. In an earlier analysis of 587 of the donors, most TCR beta V segments appeared in productive rearrangements about 87% or about 30% of the time, broadly matching IMGT annotations. In a later analysis, HLA-associated TCR beta chains showed more clonal expansion and lower generation probabilities than non-associated chains that were equally common. Correlated functional status among segregating V segments might be attributable to linkage disequilibrium, but an unknown experimental factor could not be ruled out. A later analysis associated about 17,000 TCR beta sequences with specific HLA alleles at a false discovery rate of 0.05. A further reported finding was that TCR beta sequences accurately predicted the HLA-A and HLA-B alleles for most subjects in the first cohort. Sequencing depth was assumed to be roughly uniform across donors in the presence/absence analyses, though that assumption may not hold. A later analysis reported that several top co-occurrence clusters appeared linked to parvovirus B19, influenza, CMV and Epstein-Barr virus. Because some donors lacked HLA typing at each locus, the association tests relied only on the typed subset. In this cohort, only TCR beta chains were sequenced, and detectable features were limited by the absence of alpha or paired-chain data. A total of 150 to 200 TCR beta chains were listed by the study as associated with cytomegalovirus. The authors suggested that the approach could potentially be generalized to other disease states and immunological phenotypes. Across donors, most TCR sequences were observed very rarely, whereas some public TCRs were present in many individuals. Strong co-occurrence of HLA alleles, especially DR and DQ, made assigning TCR associations to individual alleles difficult. Because the 87-base-pair reads could not distinguish some IMGT-functional V segments, including TRBV6-2 and TRBV6-3, those segments were excluded. V-gene and J-gene trimming of TCR beta chains was associated with a missense DCLRE1C variant in a later genetic analysis, and the association was replicated in an independent cohort. A cluster of highly shared sequence variants was judged likely to be a technical artifact of the sequencing pipeline. A later analysis found that most CMV-associated TCR beta chains appeared HLA-restricted, with HLA associations seemingly driven largely by CMV exposure. According to a later analysis, TCR association rates differed among HLA loci, with DRB1 alleles showing the most associated TCRs and HLA-C alleles showing the fewest. In a later genetic analysis, fewer N-insertions in productive TCRs were reported among donors in an Asian-associated ancestry cluster than the roughly 700-donor mean. Because counts were too low, about 15 rarely observed V segments, including chromosome 9 orphons, were left out of the earlier analysis of approximately 500 of the donors.

The cohort comprised more than 550 healthy bone marrow donors. Cohort members were all nominally healthy when sampled, although unrecorded immune exposures were likely present. The donor tested CMV seronegative, placing the donor among the roughly 350 seronegative members of the cohort. A peripheral blood sample was collected from each donor, and TCR beta sequencing was performed on peripheral blood mononuclear cells. The Qiagen DNeasy Blood Extraction Kit was used to extract genomic DNA from the blood cell samples. The sequence was collected from a woman aged 18-29 years in good health and CMV-seronegative. Specimen: PBMCs. Recombination connected TRBV28 to TRBJ1-5, and TRBD1 matches 7 of the central bases. The DNA sequence is as follows: TGTGCCAGCAGTTTCCGACAGGGCGGTCAGCCCCAGCATTTT. This encodes CASSFRQGGQPQHF.